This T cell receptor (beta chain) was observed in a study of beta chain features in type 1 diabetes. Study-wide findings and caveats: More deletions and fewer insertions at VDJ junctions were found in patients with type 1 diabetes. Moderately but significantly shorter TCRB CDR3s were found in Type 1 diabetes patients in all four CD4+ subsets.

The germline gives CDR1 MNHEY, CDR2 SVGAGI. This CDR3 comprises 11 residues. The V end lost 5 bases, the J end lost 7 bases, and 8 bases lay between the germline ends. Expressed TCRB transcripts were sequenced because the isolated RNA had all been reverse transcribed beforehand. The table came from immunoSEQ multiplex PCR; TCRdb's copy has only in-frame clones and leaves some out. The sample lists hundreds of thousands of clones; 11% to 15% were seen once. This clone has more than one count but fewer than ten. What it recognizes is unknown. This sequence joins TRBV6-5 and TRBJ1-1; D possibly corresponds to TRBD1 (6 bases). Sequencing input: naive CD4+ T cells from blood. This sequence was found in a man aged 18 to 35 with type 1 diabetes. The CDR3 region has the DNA TGTGCCAGCAGTACACAGGGTGAAGCTTTCTTT. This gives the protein CASSTQGEAFF.